The sequence of this T cell receptor beta chain was determined in a study of T-cell reconstitution after alpha-beta-depleted transplantation in children. Findings of the study overall: Some patients showed high day-60 TCRbeta diversity, which derived from surviving recipient T cells and thymic progenitors. Among T cells one year after transplant, newly produced cells accounted for most counts and diversity.

Construction of the TCRbeta library involved unique molecular identifiers. TCRdb reprocessed the PCR reads via MiXCR and lists one record per CDR3 protein. The table has about 120,000 distinct CDR3 sequences, under 30% seen once. Deletions cut 5 bases from V and 4 bases from J, with 14 bases between. The CDR3 covers 13 residues. Per the germline V gene, CDR1 is DFQATT and CDR2 is SNEGSKA (reference sequence). This clonotype was seen repeatedly, ten times or more. Its antigen is not known. This chain connects TRBV20-1 to TRBJ1-2, with D tentatively TRBD1 (6 bases). The starting material was PBMCs, mostly from graft donor cells, obtained 180 days after TCRalphabeta/CD19-depleted stem cell transplant. This clonotype originated in a male patient aged 2 to 9 who had a stem cell transplant for chronic granulomatous disease, so the T cells may come from the graft donor. For the CDR3, the DNA is TGCAGTGCTTACAGGGCGGATCGCTATGGCTACACCTTC. It codes for CSAYRADRYGYTF.